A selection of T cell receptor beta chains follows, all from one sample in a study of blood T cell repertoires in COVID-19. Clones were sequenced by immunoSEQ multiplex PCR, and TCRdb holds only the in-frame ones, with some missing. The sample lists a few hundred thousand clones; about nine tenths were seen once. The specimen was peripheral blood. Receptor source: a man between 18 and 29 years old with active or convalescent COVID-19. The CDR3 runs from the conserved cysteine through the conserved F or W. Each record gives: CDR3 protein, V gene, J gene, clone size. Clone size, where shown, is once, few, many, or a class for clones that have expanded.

CDR3: CASSLGRGTFYEQYF
V: TRBV13
J: TRBJ2-7
size: .

CDR3: CASSIMARSNTGELFF
V: TRBV19
J: TRBJ2-2
size: .

CDR3: CASSFRLSLAERSYNEQFF
V: TRBV19
J: TRBJ2-1
size: .

CDR3: CAGTPGLAAPNEQFF
V: TRBV6-5
J: TRBJ2-1
size: .

CDR3: CASSPKVVGVANTGELFF
V: TRBV7-9
J: TRBJ2-2
size: .

CDR3: CASSGGVDQPQHF
V: TRBV9
J: TRBJ1-5
size: .

CDR3: CASRSGQSYEQYF
V: TRBV28
J: TRBJ2-7
size: .

CDR3: CASSTGGADQPQHF
V: TRBV6-5
J: TRBJ1-5
size: once

CDR3: CASSQGQIRGFGTEAFF
V: TRBV4-1
J: TRBJ1-1
size: .

CDR3: CASTTTGGEQYF
V: TRBV12-3/TRBV12-4
J: TRBJ2-7
size: .

CDR3: CASSGGTGQDTQYF
V: TRBV2
J: TRBJ2-3
size: .

CDR3: CASSPAAAFNSPLHF
V: TRBV4-1
J: TRBJ1-6
size: .

CDR3: CASSLDRTSGNTIYF
V: TRBV7-9
J: TRBJ1-3
size: once

CDR3: CASRRTVRHTEAFF
V: TRBV6-5
J: TRBJ1-1
size: few

CDR3: CASSQDSVGQGTYEQYF
V: TRBV4-1
J: TRBJ2-7
size: .

CDR3: CASSQNLAATQYF
V: TRBV3-1/TRBV3-2
J: TRBJ2-3
size: .

CDR3: CASSSRDRVWETQYF
V: TRBV27
J: TRBJ2-5
size: once

CDR3: CASNLAGDMDEQFF
V: TRBV3-1/TRBV3-2
J: TRBJ2-1
size: .

CDR3: CASSLNNEQFF
V: TRBV27
J: TRBJ2-1
size: .

CDR3: CASSPGWRGSNTEAFF
V: TRBV19
J: TRBJ1-1
size: few

CDR3: CASSLVAHGSNQPQHF
V: TRBV7-6
J: TRBJ1-5
size: once

CDR3: CASRSPDRGITGELFF
V: TRBV5-1
J: TRBJ2-2
size: .

CDR3: CPRPSNSQPQHF
V: TRBV10-2
J: TRBJ1-5
size: .

CDR3: CASSLVSSAGELFF
V: TRBV5-1
J: TRBJ2-2
size: .

CDR3: CASSLAGGPTDTQYF
V: TRBV9
J: TRBJ2-3
size: .

CDR3: CASSGSPGELFF
V: TRBV4-2
J: TRBJ2-2
size: few

CDR3: CASSQDTPQANYGYTF
V: TRBV4-3
J: TRBJ1-2
size: .

CDR3: CASSLAGQGLGYTF
V: TRBV7-8
J: TRBJ1-2
size: .

CDR3: CASSWGGPGEQFF
V: TRBV28
J: TRBJ2-1
size: .

CDR3: CASSPPSGGANGETQYF
V: TRBV18
J: TRBJ2-5
size: .

CDR3: CASSFGGGYNEQFF
V: TRBV11-2
J: TRBJ2-1
size: .

CDR3: CASSLAGGAQETQYF
V: TRBV7-8
J: TRBJ2-5
size: .

CDR3: CASSLGTSGEETQYF
V: TRBV5-1
J: TRBJ2-5
size: .

CDR3: CASIGREVYGYTF
V: TRBV6-6
J: TRBJ1-2
size: .